These T cell receptor beta chains were read from a single sample in a study of T cell changes during pregnancy in multiple sclerosis. Only in-frame clones appear in the TCRdb table, and some are missing; sequencing was by immunoSEQ multiplex PCR. Of around 60,000 clones in the sample, over 85% were seen once. Sequencing was performed on CD4+ T cells from peripheral blood mononuclear cells, taken before pregnancy. The receptors stem from a female donor with multiple sclerosis, enrolled in a pregnancy study. Both conserved end residues are part of each CDR3. A D gene is named only where the DNA matches it firmly. Expanded clones get a size class; other rows say once, few or many, or leave the size out.

-,TRBV9,-,TRBJ1-2,CASSVAAGSAYGYTF,TGTGCCAGCAGCGTAGCGGCAGGGTCGGCCTATGGCTACACCTTC
-,TRBV19,-,TRBJ2-5,CASSMGGTPETQYF,TGTGCCAGTAGTATGGGGGGAACCCCAGAGACCCAGTACTTC
few,TRBV28,-,TRBJ1-2,CATRRSRGYTF,TGTGCCACCCGGAGGTCGAGGGGCTACACCTTC
-,TRBV19,TRBD1,TRBJ2-5,CASSKRDRALTQYF,TGTGCCAGTAGTAAACGGGACAGGGCATTGACCCAGTACTTC
-,TRBV2,TRBD2,TRBJ2-1,CASRITSGSNEQFF,TGTGCCAGCAGAATCACTAGCGGGAGTAATGAGCAGTTCTTC
-,TRBV5-5,TRBD2,TRBJ2-7,CASSLGLAGRPAQLGYEQYF,TGTGCCAGCAGCTTGGGACTAGCGGGTAGACCCGCCCAGTTAGGGTACGAGCAGTACTTC
-,TRBV27,TRBD1,TRBJ2-5,CASSSGTGGDKRTQYF,TGTGCCAGCAGTTCCGGGACAGGGGGCGACAAGAGAACCCAGTACTTC
-,TRBV28,TRBD2,TRBJ2-7,CASSLTGGPGEQYF,TGTGCCAGCAGTTTGACGGGAGGGCCGGGCGAGCAGTACTTC
-,TRBV19,TRBD1,TRBJ1-5,CASSMDRAGSNQPQHF,TGTGCCAGTAGTATGGACAGGGCCGGGAGCAATCAGCCCCAGCATTTT
-,TRBV11-3,-,TRBJ2-2,CASSAAGRTNTGELFF,TGTGCCAGCAGCGCCGCGGGACGGACCAACACCGGGGAGCTGTTTTTT
-,TRBV4-2,-,TRBJ1-1,CASSQDVGQGTEAFF,TGTGCCAGCAGCCAAGATGTGGGGCAGGGCACTGAAGCTTTCTTT
once,TRBV30,TRBD2,TRBJ2-3,CAWSVQLAGEQYF,TGTGCCTGGAGTGTACAGCTAGCGGGGGAGCAGTATTTT
once,TRBV27,-,TRBJ1-5,CASSPTASNQPQHF,TGTGCCAGCAGTCCGACAGCCAGCAATCAGCCCCAGCATTTT
-,TRBV4-2,TRBD1,TRBJ1-5,CASSPGTGQISNQPQHF,TGTGCCAGCAGCCCTGGAACGGGACAGATAAGCAATCAGCCCCAGCATTTT
-,TRBV9,TRBD2,TRBJ2-3,CASSPRTSGVTDTQYF,TGTGCCAGCAGCCCCCGGACTAGCGGAGTCACAGATACGCAGTATTTT
-,TRBV6-5,-,TRBJ1-1,CASSLRGNAEAFF,TGTGCCAGCAGTTTAAGGGGAAACGCTGAAGCTTTCTTT
-,TRBV15,TRBD1,TRBJ2-7,CATSTNRGTGRYEQYF,TGTGCCACCAGCACCAACCGAGGGACAGGGAGGTACGAGCAGTACTTC
-,TRBV5-1,-,TRBJ1-6,CASSLAGVYNSPLHF,TGCGCCAGCAGCTTGGCCGGGGTCTATAATTCACCCCTCCACTTT
-,TRBV7-2,-,TRBJ2-1,CASSQARGGAYNEQFF,TGTGCCAGCAGCCAAGCCAGGGGAGGGGCCTACAATGAGCAGTTCTTC
-,TRBV13,-,TRBJ1-3,CASRERQGRSSGNTIYF,TGTGCCAGCAGAGAGCGGCAGGGGCGCAGCTCTGGAAACACCATATATTTT
-,TRBV5-6,TRBD2,TRBJ2-1,CASSSGLAGAVEQFF,TGTGCCAGCAGCTCGGGACTAGCGGGAGCGGTTGAGCAGTTCTTC
-,TRBV7-6,-,TRBJ1-5,CASSFRGQPQHF,TGTGCCAGCAGTTTTAGGGGTCAGCCCCAGCATTTT
-,TRBV5-4,TRBD2,TRBJ2-1,CASSPRTSGTNEQFF,TGTGCCAGCAGCCCCCGGACTAGCGGGACCAATGAGCAGTTCTTC
-,TRBV6-6,-,TRBJ1-1,CASIPRMNTEAFF,TGTGCCAGCATCCCTCGTATGAACACTGAAGCTTTCTTT
-,TRBV21-1,-,TRBJ2-7,CASSRHRPYEQYF,TGTGCCAGCAGTCGCCACAGGCCCTACGAGCAGTACTTC
-,TRBV20-1,TRBD1,TRBJ1-2,CSATGVGYTF,TGCAGTGCCACAGGGGTTGGCTACACCTTC
-,TRBV5-8,-,TRBJ1-4,CASSKQNNEKLFF,TGTGCCAGCAGCAAACAGAATAATGAAAAACTGTTTTTT
-,TRBV10-3,-,TRBJ1-4,CAISTYRDEKLFF,TGTGCCATCAGTACATACAGGGATGAAAAACTGTTTTTT
-,TRBV28,TRBD1,TRBJ1-1,CASSLLGQGVSATEAFF,TGTGCCAGCAGTTTACTGGGACAGGGGGTTTCTGCCACTGAAGCTTTCTTT
-,TRBV9,TRBD2,TRBJ2-5,CASSVGPTTTSVTQYF,TGTGCCAGCAGCGTAGGCCCCACTACGACTAGCGTGACCCAGTACTTC
-,TRBV7-2,-,TRBJ2-2,CASSLVITGSTNTGELFF,TGTGCCAGCAGCTTAGTTATCACCGGTAGCACGAACACCGGGGAGCTGTTTTTT
-,TRBV29-1,TRBD2,TRBJ2-7,CSVGAGFPSYEQYF,TGCAGCGTGGGAGCGGGATTCCCTTCCTACGAGCAGTACTTC
-,TRBV9,TRBD1,TRBJ2-5,CASSEGTGTKETQYF,TGTGCCAGCAGCGAGGGGACAGGGACCAAAGAGACCCAGTACTTC